Listed below are T cell receptor beta chains from one sample, sequenced in a study of T cells in Graves' hyperthyroidism and ophthalmopathy. TCRdb independently ran MiXCR on the multiplex PCR reads; one entry per CDR3 protein. Of a few hundred thousand distinct CDR3 sequences listed, 22% were seen once; the top ten hold under 55%. The sequenced sample was blood. The source is a woman in her sixties or seventies with Graves' ophthalmopathy. The CDR3 runs from the conserved cysteine through the conserved F or W. The D gene is left open where the match is weak. Not every row has a clone size; where given, it reads once, few, many or a size class.

CDR3 protein	CDR3 DNA	clone size	CDR3 length	D gene	J gene	V gene
CASKGEDYGYTF	TGTGCCAGCAAGGGGGAGGACTATGGCTACACCTTC	many	12	NA	TRBJ1-2	TRBV2
CASSRGLNSGRWADTQYF	TGTGCCAGCAGCCGTGGGCTAAATAGCGGGAGATGGGCAGATACGCAGTATTTT	many	18	TRBD2	TRBJ2-3	TRBV28
CSVVPAGDVEQFF	TGCAGCGTTGTACCAGCGGGAGATGTTGAGCAGTTCTTC	few	13	TRBD2	TRBJ2-1	TRBV20-1
CASSPRDRSTDTQYF	TGTGCCAGCAGCCCGAGGGACAGAAGCACAGATACGCAGTATTTT	many	15	TRBD1	TRBJ2-3	TRBV7-8
CASSLRTGGTEKLFF	TGTGCCAGCAGTTTACGGACAGGGGGCACTGAAAAACTGTTTTTT	NA	15	TRBD1	TRBJ1-4	TRBV28
CASSLGSRAGEQYF	TGTGCCAGCAGTTTAGGGTCCAGGGCTGGGGAGCAGTACTTC	NA	14	NA	TRBJ2-7	TRBV27
CASSLGWFRDTEAFF	TGTGCCAGCAGCTTAGGATGGTTTCGGGACACTGAAGCTTTCTTT	many	15	NA	TRBJ1-1	TRBV7-8
CSASQAIVSYEQYF	TGCAGTGCTAGTCAAGCGATAGTCTCCTACGAGCAGTACTTC	NA	14	NA	TRBJ2-7	TRBV20-1
CASSKQGCTQYF	TGTGCCAGCAGTAAACAGGGGTGTACGCAGTATTTT	NA	12	TRBD1	TRBJ2-3	TRBV5-6
CASSWTSGTYEQYF	TGTGCCAGCAGCTGGACTAGCGGGACCTACGAGCAGTACTTC	many	14	TRBD2	TRBJ2-7	TRBV7-2
CAIRGQGANTGELFF	TGTGCCATCAGGGGACAGGGGGCGAACACCGGGGAGCTGTTTTTT	many	15	TRBD1	TRBJ2-2	TRBV10-3
CSAARGLAWDEQYF	TGCAGTGCTGCCCGAGGACTAGCTTGGGACGAGCAGTACTTC	NA	14	TRBD2	TRBJ2-7	TRBV20-1
CASSLQEGNTEAFF	TGTGCCAGCAGCCTCCAGGAGGGGAACACTGAAGCTTTCTTT	few	14	NA	TRBJ1-1	TRBV7-8
CASSQAPQGRGYTF	TGTGCCAGCAGTCAAGCCCCACAGGGGAGAGGCTACACCTTC	few	14	TRBD1	TRBJ1-2	TRBV6-1
CSARRMNTEAFF	TGCAGTGCTAGGCGGATGAACACTGAAGCTTTCTTT	NA	12	NA	TRBJ1-1	TRBV20-1
CASSYTGTGEETQYF	TGTGCCAGCAGCTATACCGGGACAGGAGAAGAGACCCAGTACTTC	many	15	TRBD1	TRBJ2-5	TRBV7-2
CASSPVGGNQPQHF	TGTGCCAGCAGCCCGGTGGGGGGTAATCAGCCCCAGCATTTT	many	14	NA	TRBJ1-5	TRBV7-2
CATSRDGQKYGYTF	TGTGCCACCAGCAGAGATGGACAGAAATATGGCTACACCTTC	many	14	NA	TRBJ1-2	TRBV15
CSTNALNTEAFF	TGCAGTACCAACGCACTGAACACTGAAGCTTTCTTT	few	12	NA	TRBJ1-1	TRBV20-1
CASGLSGLNTGELFF	TGTGCTAGTGGTCTCTCGGGACTAAACACCGGGGAGCTGTTTTTT	NA	15	TRBD2	TRBJ2-2	TRBV12-5
CASSYSGAFEFEQYF	TGTGCCAGCAGTTACTCTGGGGCGTTCGAGTTTGAGCAGTACTTC	few	15	NA	TRBJ2-7	TRBV6-5
CASSLGTGDSGNTIYF	TGTGCCAGTAGTCTAGGGACGGGAGACTCTGGAAACACCATATATTTT	NA	16	NA	TRBJ1-3	TRBV19
CASSPQTSGFYEQYF	TGTGCCAGCAGCCCGCAGACTAGCGGTTTCTACGAGCAGTACTTC	many	15	TRBD2	TRBJ2-7	TRBV7-2
CSVVTPLAGVGGTQYF	TGCAGCGTTGTCACCCCCCTAGCGGGGGTGGGTGGGACCCAGTACTTC	NA	16	TRBD2	TRBJ2-5	TRBV29-1
CASSLQGAVNIQYF	TGTGCCAGCAGCCTACAGGGGGCTGTAAACATTCAGTACTTC	few	14	TRBD1	TRBJ2-4	TRBV5-6
CASSLVPGNTGSDTQYF	TGCGCCAGCAGCTTGGTCCCGGGCAACACAGGGTCAGATACGCAGTATTTT	few	17	NA	TRBJ2-3	TRBV5-1
CASSVGEGVTYNEQFF	TGTGCCAGCAGCGTAGGAGAGGGGGTTACCTACAATGAGCAGTTCTTC	few	16	NA	TRBJ2-1	TRBV9
CASRDDRRFHGYTF	TGTGCCAGCAGGGACGACAGGAGATTTCATGGCTACACCTTC	many	14	NA	TRBJ1-2	TRBV28
CASSRDRRNTGELFF	TGTGCCAGCTCGAGGGACAGGAGGAACACCGGGGAGCTGTTTTTT	NA	15	TRBD1	TRBJ2-2	TRBV19
CASSPQVSGLAGGEQYF	TGTGCCAGCTCACCACAGGTATCAGGACTAGCGGGAGGCGAGCAGTACTTC	few	17	TRBD2	TRBJ2-7	TRBV18
CASSLVISASTDTQYF	TGTGCCAGCAGCTTAGTGATTAGCGCCAGCACAGATACGCAGTATTTT	few	16	NA	TRBJ2-3	TRBV7-9
CASRTGIVSGNTIYF	TGTGCCAGTAGGACCGGTATCGTCTCTGGAAACACCATATATTTT	NA	15	NA	TRBJ1-3	TRBV19
CASSLGPLTGINYGYTF	TGCGCCAGCAGCTTGGGCCCCCTTACAGGAATCAACTATGGCTACACCTTC	once	17	NA	TRBJ1-2	TRBV5-1
CASSGRGASEAFF	TGTGCCAGTAGTGGGCGAGGAGCTTCTGAAGCTTTCTTT	NA	13	NA	TRBJ1-1	TRBV19
CASSPVDGELFF	TGCGCCAGCAGCCCGGTGGACGGGGAGCTGTTTTTT	few	12	NA	TRBJ2-2	TRBV5-1
CASSAARPLGDSNQPQHF	TGTGCCAGCAGCGCCGCGAGGCCCCTGGGTGATAGCAATCAGCCCCAGCATTTT	NA	18	NA	TRBJ1-5	TRBV9
CASSIPGLRGVTDTQYF	TGTGCCAGCAGTATACCGGGACTGAGAGGAGTAACAGATACGCAGTATTTT	many	17	NA	TRBJ2-3	TRBV12-3/TRBV12-4
CATSGSGTSGSQSYNEQFF	TGTGCCACCAGTGGCTCGGGGACTAGCGGGAGTCAATCCTACAATGAGCAGTTCTTC	NA	19	TRBD2	TRBJ2-1	TRBV24-1
CSAGRQGGSGANVLTF	TGCAGTGCAGGACGACAGGGGGGATCTGGGGCCAACGTCCTGACTTTC	NA	16	TRBD1	TRBJ2-6	TRBV20-1